This T cell receptor (beta chain) was recovered during a study of CD8 T cells in ankylosing spondylitis. From the 5' RACE reads, TCRdb called clonotypes with MiXCR, one entry per CDR3 protein. The sample has under 950,000 distinct CDR3 sequences, roughly 19% seen once; the top ten hold 19%. Overall study findings and caveats: Blood of patients with ankylosing spondylitis appeared to be characterized by a TCR beta motif of about 8 highly homologous variants.

This CDR3 region has 16 residues. V was trimmed by 3 bases and J by 4 bases, leaving 19 bases between them. This clonotype was picked up one time. Its specificity is unknown. The sequence came from a male donor with ankylosing spondylitis. The genes are TRBV12-3 or TRBV12-4 and TRBJ2-7; tentatively, D is TRBD2 (7 bases). Sequencing was performed on blood, either unsorted or a sorted T cell fraction (not recorded which). CDR3 amino acids: CASSLLLGGGRYEQYF. The CDR3 bases are TGTGCCAGCAGTTTGTTGTTAGGGGGGGGCAGGTACGAGCAGTACTTC.